This entry features one T cell receptor beta chain sequence. Germline CDR1 reads SGHRS; CDR2 reads YFSETQ. The CDR3 spans 15 residues. V was pared by 3 bases and J by 4 bases, with 11 bases between. This specimen comes from a study of shared clonotypes between healthy human individuals. The overall study: Each donor contributed plates that comprised three CD4 naive, three CD4 memory, two CD8 naive and one CD8 memory.

Produced via immunoSEQ multiplex PCR; TCRdb's table is partial and in-frame only. The table records about 1 million clones, around 76% of them present only once. Sequenced input: memory CD4+ T cells sorted from blood. The sample's subset: CD45RA-negative fraction. The TCR was taken from a man aged 18 to 35 in good health. J is TRBJ1-6 and V is TRBV5-1, with D tentatively TRBD1 (5 bases). CDR3 in amino acids: CASSSDGGYNSPLHF. DNA for the CDR3: TGCGCCAGCAGCTCCGACGGGGGTTATAATTCACCCCTCCACTTT.